This T cell receptor (beta chain) was retrieved from a study of blood T cell repertoires in COVID-19. About the study: Samples came from the United States, Italy and Spain, spanning acute and convalescent COVID-19.

CDR3 size: 15 residues. The germline V and J ends were trimmed by 6 bases and 0 bases, with 15 bases remaining between them. Germline-derived CDR1 and CDR2 are MNHEY and SVGAGI. In the original analysis: From reference gene primer amplification, estimates of nucleated cell counts were derived. Generated by immunoSEQ multiplex PCR, the TCRdb table keeps only in-frame clones and is missing some. The V and J calls and clone size are taken from that table; D and trimming were inferred from the DNA. The table has 250,000 to 300,000 clones, 90% seen once. The chain combines TRBV6-5 with TRBJ2-7; D might be TRBD2 (6 bases). The source is an older woman with COVID-19, enrolled during active disease. Source material: peripheral blood. The CDR3 DNA reads as TGTGCCAGCAGCAGTAGCGGCGAAAGCTCCTACGAGCAGTACTTC. Translation gives CASSSSGESSYEQYF.